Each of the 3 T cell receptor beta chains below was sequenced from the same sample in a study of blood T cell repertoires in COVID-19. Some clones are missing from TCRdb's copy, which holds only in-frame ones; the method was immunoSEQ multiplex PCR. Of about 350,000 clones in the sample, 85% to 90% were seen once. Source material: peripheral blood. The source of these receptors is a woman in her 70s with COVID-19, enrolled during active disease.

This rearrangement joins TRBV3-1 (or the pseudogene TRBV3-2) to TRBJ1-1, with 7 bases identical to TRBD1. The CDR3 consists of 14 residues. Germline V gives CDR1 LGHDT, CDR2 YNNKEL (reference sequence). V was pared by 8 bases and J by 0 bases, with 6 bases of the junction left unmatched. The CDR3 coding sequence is TGTGCCAGCGGTTGGGGACAGTTGAACACTGAAGCTTTCTTT. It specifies CASGWGQLNTEAFF.

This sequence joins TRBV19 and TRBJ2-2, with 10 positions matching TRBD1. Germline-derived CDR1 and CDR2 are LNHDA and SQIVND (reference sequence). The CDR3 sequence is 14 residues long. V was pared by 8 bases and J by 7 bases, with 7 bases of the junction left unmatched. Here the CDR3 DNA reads TGTGCCAGTGAAAGACAGGGGGCCGGCGGGGAGCTGTTTTTT. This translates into CASERQGAGGELFF. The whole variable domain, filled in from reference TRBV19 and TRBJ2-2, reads DGGITQSPKYLFRKEGQNVTLSCEQNLNHDAMYWYRQDPGQGLRLIYYSQIVNDFQKGDIAEGYSVSREKKESFPLTVTSAQKNPTAFYLCASERQGAGGELFFGEGSRLTVL.

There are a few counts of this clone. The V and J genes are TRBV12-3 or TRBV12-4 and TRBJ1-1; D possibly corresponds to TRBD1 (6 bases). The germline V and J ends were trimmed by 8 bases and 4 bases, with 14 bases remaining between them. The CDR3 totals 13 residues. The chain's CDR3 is CASGTQGLTEAFF. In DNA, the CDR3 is TGTGCCAGCGGTACACAGGGCCTCACTGAAGCTTTCTTT.